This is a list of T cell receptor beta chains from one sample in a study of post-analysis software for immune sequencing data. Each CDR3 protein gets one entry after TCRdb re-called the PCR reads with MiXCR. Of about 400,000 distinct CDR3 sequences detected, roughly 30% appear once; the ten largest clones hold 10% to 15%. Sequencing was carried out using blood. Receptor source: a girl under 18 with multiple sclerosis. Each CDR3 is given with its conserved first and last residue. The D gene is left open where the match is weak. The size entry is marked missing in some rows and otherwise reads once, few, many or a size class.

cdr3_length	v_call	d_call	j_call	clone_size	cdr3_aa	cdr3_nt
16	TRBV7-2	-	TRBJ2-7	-	CASSLARKGSPYEQYF	TGTGCCAGCAGCTTAGCCCGTAAAGGGTCCCCCTACGAGCAGTACTTC
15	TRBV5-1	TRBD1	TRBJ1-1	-	CASSLEPTGWTEAFF	TGCGCCAGCAGCTTGGAACCGACAGGGTGGACTGAAGCTTTCTTT
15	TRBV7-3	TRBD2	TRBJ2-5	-	CASSLTFGRRETQYF	TGTGCCAGCAGCTTAACGTTCGGGAGGCGAGAGACCCAGTACTTC
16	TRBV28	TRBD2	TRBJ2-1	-	CASSPNSGGADNEQFF	TGTGCCAGCAGTCCCAATAGCGGGGGGGCAGACAATGAGCAGTTCTTC
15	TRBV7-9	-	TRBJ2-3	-	CASSFRLQDTDTQYF	TGTGCCAGCAGCTTCAGGCTACAGGACACAGATACGCAGTATTTT
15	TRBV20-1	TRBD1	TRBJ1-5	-	CSASRGLGPNQPQHF	TGCAGTGCTAGCAGGGGGTTGGGGCCGAATCAGCCCCAGCATTTT
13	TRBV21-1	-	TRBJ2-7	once	CASSRPAGKEQYF	TGTGCCAGCAGCCGACCGGCAGGGAAGGAGCAGTACTTC
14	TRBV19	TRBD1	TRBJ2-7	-	CASTAGQGAYEQYF	TGTGCCAGTACCGCTGGACAGGGGGCCTACGAGCAGTACTTC
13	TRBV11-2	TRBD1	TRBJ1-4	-	CASTGQGSEKLFF	TGTGCCAGCACGGGACAGGGGAGTGAAAAACTGTTTTTT
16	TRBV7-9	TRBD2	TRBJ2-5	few	CASSLGGSGGPQTQYF	TGTGCCAGCAGCTTAGGAGGTAGCGGGGGGCCTCAGACCCAGTACTTC
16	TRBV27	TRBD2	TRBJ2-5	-	CASSLNSGGGQETQYF	TGTGCCAGCAGTTTAAATAGCGGGGGGGGCCAAGAGACCCAGTACTTC
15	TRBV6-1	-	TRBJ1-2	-	CASSPEGVGSYGYTF	TGTGCCAGCAGTCCCGAAGGGGTGGGGAGCTATGGCTACACCTTC
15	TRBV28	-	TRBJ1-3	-	CASSSWGVSGNTIYF	TGTGCCAGCAGTTCCTGGGGGGTGTCTGGAAACACCATATATTTT
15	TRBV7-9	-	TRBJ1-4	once	CASRPSGGNHEKLFF	TGTGCCAGCAGGCCCTCTGGAGGGAACCATGAAAAACTGTTTTTT
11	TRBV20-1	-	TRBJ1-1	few	CSAGESTEAFF	TGCAGTGCTGGCGAAAGTACTGAAGCTTTCTTT
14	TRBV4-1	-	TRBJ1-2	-	CASSQATANYGYTF	TGCGCCAGCAGCCAAGCGACAGCTAACTATGGCTACACCTTC
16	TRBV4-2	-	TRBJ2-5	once	CASTERAGGAQETQYF	TGTGCCAGCACCGAAAGGGCCGGGGGCGCCCAAGAGACCCAGTACTTC
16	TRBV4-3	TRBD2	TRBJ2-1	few	CASSQVAGGYYNEQFF	TGCGCCAGCAGCCAAGTAGCGGGGGGTTACTACAATGAGCAGTTCTTC
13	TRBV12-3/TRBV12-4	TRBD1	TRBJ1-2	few	CASKGQGAKGYTF	TGTGCCAGCAAGGGACAGGGGGCGAAAGGCTACACCTTC
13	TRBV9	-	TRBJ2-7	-	CASSAAPSYEQYF	TGTGCCAGCAGCGCAGCTCCGTCCTACGAGCAGTACTTC
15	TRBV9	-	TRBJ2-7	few	CASSPEGPPYYEQYF	TGTGCCAGCAGCCCAGAGGGACCGCCGTACTACGAGCAGTACTTC
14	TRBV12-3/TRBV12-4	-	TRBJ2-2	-	CASSLAGITGELFF	TGTGCCAGCAGTTTAGCGGGGATCACCGGGGAGCTGTTTTTT
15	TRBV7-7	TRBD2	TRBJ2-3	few	CASSLYGGATDTQYF	TGTGCTAGCAGCTTATACGGGGGGGCCACAGATACGCAGTATTTT
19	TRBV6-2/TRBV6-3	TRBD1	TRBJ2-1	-	CASSYNAKGTASPYNEQFF	TGTGCCAGCAGTTACAACGCAAAGGGGACAGCGAGTCCATACAATGAGCAGTTCTTC
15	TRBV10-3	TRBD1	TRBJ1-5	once	CAISESTGGFQPQHF	TGTGCCATCAGTGAATCGACAGGGGGCTTTCAGCCCCAGCATTTT